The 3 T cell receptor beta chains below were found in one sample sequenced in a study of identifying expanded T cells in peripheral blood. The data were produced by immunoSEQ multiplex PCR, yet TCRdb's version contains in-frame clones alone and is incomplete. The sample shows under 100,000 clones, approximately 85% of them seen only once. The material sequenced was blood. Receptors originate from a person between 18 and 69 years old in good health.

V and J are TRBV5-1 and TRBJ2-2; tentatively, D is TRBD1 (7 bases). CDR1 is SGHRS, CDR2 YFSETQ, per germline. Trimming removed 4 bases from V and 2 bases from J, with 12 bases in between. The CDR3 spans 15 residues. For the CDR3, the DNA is TGCGCCAGCAGCCCAGGGGGGTCAAACACCGGGGAGCTGTTTTTT. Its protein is CASSPGGSNTGELFF.

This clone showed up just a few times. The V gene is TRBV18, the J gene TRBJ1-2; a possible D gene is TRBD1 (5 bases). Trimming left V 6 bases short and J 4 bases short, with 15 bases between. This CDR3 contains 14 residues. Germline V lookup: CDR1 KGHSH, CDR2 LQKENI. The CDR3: CASSTGGPTYGYTF. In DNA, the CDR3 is TGTGCCAGCTCTACAGGCGGACCGACCTATGGCTACACCTTC. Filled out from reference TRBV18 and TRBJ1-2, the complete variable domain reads NAGVMQNPRHLVRRRGQEARLRCSPMKGHSHVYWYRQLPEEGLKFMVYLQKENIIDESGMPKERFSAEFPKEGPSILRIQQVVRGDSAAYFCASSTGGPTYGYTFGSGTRLTVV.

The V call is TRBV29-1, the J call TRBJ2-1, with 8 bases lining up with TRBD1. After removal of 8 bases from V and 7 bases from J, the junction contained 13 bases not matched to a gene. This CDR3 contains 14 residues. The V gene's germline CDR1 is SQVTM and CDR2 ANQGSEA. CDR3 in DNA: TGCAGCCTTTCTCTAGGACAGGGCTTTAATGAGCAGTTCTTC. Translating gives CSLSLGQGFNEQFF.